These T cell receptor beta chains were read from a single sample in a study of shared clonotypes between healthy human individuals. TCRdb's copy holds only in-frame clones and misses some; the assay was immunoSEQ multiplex PCR. This sample yields about 120,000 clones, of which under 70% are seen a single time; 24% belongs to the top ten. The specimen sequenced was memory CD8+ T cells sorted from blood. These receptors were collected from a woman aged 25 to 39 in good health. Both conserved end residues are part of each CDR3. The D gene is left open where the match is weak. Rows may omit the clone size; those that give it use once, few, many or a size class.

D	J	size	V	DNA	CDR3
-	TRBJ1-5	many	TRBV19	TGTGCCAGTAGGTCCGACAGATACGATCAGCCCCAGCATTTT	CASRSDRYDQPQHF
-	TRBJ2-5	-	TRBV25-1	TGTGCCAGCAGTGATAGTAGGCAGGGGAAAGAGACCCAGTACTTC	CASSDSRQGKETQYF
TRBD2	TRBJ2-1	-	TRBV6-6	TGTGCCAGCAGTTACGCTAGACTAGCGGGAGGGAATGAGCAGTTCTTC	CASSYARLAGGNEQFF
-	TRBJ1-1	many	TRBV21-1	TGTGCCAGCAGCAAAGCCGGAGGAAGGTTGGCCAAGAACACTGAAGCTTTCTTT	CASSKAGGRLAKNTEAFF
TRBD1	TRBJ2-1	-	TRBV19	TGTGCCAGTAGTATTCGACAGGGGAGCTCCTACAATGAGCAGTTCTTC	CASSIRQGSSYNEQFF
-	TRBJ2-7	few	TRBV30	TGTGCCTGGAGTGTACAAGGTCTCTCCTACGAGCAGTACTTC	CAWSVQGLSYEQYF
-	TRBJ2-6	once	TRBV25-1	TGTGCCAGCAGTACTACAGGGCTCTCTGGGGCCAACGTCCTGACTTTC	CASSTTGLSGANVLTF
-	TRBJ1-4	-	TRBV4-1	TGCGCCAGCAGCCAAGGACCTCACTTCGGGGAAAAACTGTTTTTT	CASSQGPHFGEKLFF
-	TRBJ1-4	-	TRBV29-1	TGCAGCGCCGTTTTCGGTACAGATAATGAAAAACTGTTTTTT	CSAVFGTDNEKLFF
TRBD1	TRBJ1-2	-	TRBV28	TGTGCCAGCAGTCCGGGGGACAGGGTGGGCTATGGCTACACCTTC	CASSPGDRVGYGYTF
TRBD1	TRBJ1-1	-	TRBV19	TGTGCCAGTAGTATGCACAGGGGAAAAGGCACTGAAGCTTTCTTT	CASSMHRGKGTEAFF
-	TRBJ2-1	-	TRBV9	TGTGCCAGCAGCCCTGCTGCTGGCGGGAGAGGGGGCAATGAGCAGTTCTTC	CASSPAAGGRGGNEQFF
-	TRBJ2-2	-	TRBV25-1	TGTGCCAGCGAAAGGACCGGCACCGGGGAGCTGTTTTTT	CASERTGTGELFF
-	TRBJ2-2	-	TRBV30	TGTGCCTGGAGTGTACTAGGGGTCTCCGGGGAGCTGTTTTTT	CAWSVLGVSGELFF
-	TRBJ1-3	-	TRBV11-2	TGTGCCAGCAGCCCCGCCGTCGGAAACACCATATATTTT	CASSPAVGNTIYF
-	TRBJ2-3	once	TRBV5-1	TGCGCCAGCAGCTTGGACATCCGCACAGATACGCAGTATTTT	CASSLDIRTDTQYF
-	TRBJ2-7	-	TRBV5-6	TGTGCCAGCAGCTTGGCAGGAAACTACGAGCAGTACTTC	CASSLAGNYEQYF
TRBD1	TRBJ1-5	-	TRBV28	TGTGCCAGCAGTGGTGGGACAGGGCTTCAGCCCCAGCATTTT	CASSGGTGLQPQHF
-	TRBJ2-7	-	TRBV14	TGTGCCAGCAGCCTTGAGGGCCTAGCGAGAGAGCAGTACTTC	CASSLEGLAREQYF
-	TRBJ1-3	-	TRBV25-1	TGTGCCAGCAGTGAATTTAGCAACGGGGTATCGGGAAACACCATATATTTT	CASSEFSNGVSGNTIYF
-	TRBJ2-7	-	TRBV6-1	TGTGCCAGCAGTGACAGAGGGTATAGCTTCGAGCAGTACTTC	CASSDRGYSFEQYF
-	TRBJ2-2	-	TRBV6-1	TGTGCCCTACGGGGTGGATGGGGGGTTGTCGGGGAGCTGTTTTTT	CALRGGWGVVGELFF
-	TRBJ1-2	-	TRBV15	TGTGCCACCAGCAACCTCTTGGAGGCCATCACCTTC	CATSNLLEAITF
-	TRBJ2-7	-	TRBV14	TGTGCCAGCAGCCAAGGCCGGGGAACCTACCGCGCAGAGCAGTACTTC	CASSQGRGTYRAEQYF
-	TRBJ2-7	-	TRBV5-4	TGTGCCAGCAGCGCGGGATACGGTGAGCAGTACTTC	CASSAGYGEQYF
TRBD1	TRBJ2-1	-	TRBV28	TGTGCCAGCAGGTTACAGGGGGATGAGCAGTTCTTC	CASRLQGDEQFF
-	TRBJ2-3	-	TRBV7-3	TGTGCCAGCAGCAAACCCGGCACAGATACGCAGTATTTT	CASSKPGTDTQYF
TRBD2	TRBJ2-1	-	TRBV25-1	TGTGCCAGCAGTGAATCGACTAGCGGGAGTTTCCATGAGCAGTTCTTC	CASSESTSGSFHEQFF
-	TRBJ1-2	-	TRBV2	TGTGCCAGCAGTGAAGCGTCGGGGGGGGTCTATGGCTACACCTTC	CASSEASGGVYGYTF
TRBD2	TRBJ2-4	-	TRBV14	TGTGCCAGCAGTCCAGGACTAGCGGGAGGGCCGAGGAACATTCAGTACTTC	CASSPGLAGGPRNIQYF
TRBD2	TRBJ2-1	-	TRBV5-4	TGTGCCAGCACTCCGGGACTAGAATACAATGAGCAGTTCTTC	CASTPGLEYNEQFF
TRBD2	TRBJ2-7	few	TRBV6-1	TGTGCCAGCAGTGAAGAACTAGCGGGAGCCTACGAGCAGTACTTC	CASSEELAGAYEQYF
-	TRBJ1-1	-	TRBV7-9	TGTGCCAGCAGCTCACCACTGGACACTGAAGCTTTCTTT	CASSSPLDTEAFF
TRBD1	TRBJ1-2	few	TRBV15	TGTGCCACCAGCAGACGTGACAGGGGAACTTTCTATGGCTACACCTTC	CATSRRDRGTFYGYTF
-	TRBJ1-4	-	TRBV28	TGTGCCAGCAGCGCTGGGACGGAAGAAAAACTGTTTTTT	CASSAGTEEKLFF
-	TRBJ2-3	-	TRBV7-2	TGTGCCAGCAGTCGGGACCTCGTCACAGATACGCAGTATTTT	CASSRDLVTDTQYF
-	TRBJ2-7	once	TRBV5-1	TGCGCCAGCAGCTTGGCAGTCGTTGGTATGGGGCCCTACGAGCAGTACTTC	CASSLAVVGMGPYEQYF
TRBD2	TRBJ2-6	many	TRBV5-1	TGCGCCAGCAGCTGGCTGCCGGGAGGGCCAGTTGGGGCCAACGTCCTGACTTTC	CASSWLPGGPVGANVLTF
-	TRBJ2-7	-	TRBV6-6	TGTGCCAGCAGTTACAATGCCCACAAGGGGACCTACGAGCAGTACTTC	CASSYNAHKGTYEQYF
TRBD2	TRBJ2-3	-	TRBV28	TGTGCCAGCACATCTCCCAGCGGGGTCACAGATACGCAGTATTTT	CASTSPSGVTDTQYF
TRBD2	TRBJ2-7	-	TRBV28	TGTGCCAGCAGTTTGCTTGCGGAAAGGACTAGCGGGGGCTCCTACGAGCAGTACTTC	CASSLLAERTSGGSYEQYF
-	TRBJ2-1	-	TRBV6-6	TGTGCCAGCAAGGACCTTTCGGTCAATGAGCAGTTCTTC	CASKDLSVNEQFF
-	TRBJ1-2	once	TRBV19	TGTGCCAGTAGTATACAACTTAAGGGGCCGGCGGTTGGTGGCTACACCTTC	CASSIQLKGPAVGGYTF
-	TRBJ2-1	-	TRBV11-3	TGTGCCAGCAGCCCCCAGTGGACCCCAATCCATGAGCAGTTCTTC	CASSPQWTPIHEQFF
TRBD2	TRBJ2-1	-	TRBV28	TGTGCCAGCATGAAGGGGGGTTGGACTAGCGTCGATGAGCAGTTCTTC	CASMKGGWTSVDEQFF
TRBD2	TRBJ2-1	-	TRBV28	TGTGCCAGCAGTCCCAGGACTAGCGGGAGGGTAACCCCCTACAATGAGCAGTTCTTC	CASSPRTSGRVTPYNEQFF
-	TRBJ2-6	-	TRBV6-6	TGTGCCAGCAACCTCGAGGCGGGCGGGGCCAACGTCCTGACTTTC	CASNLEAGGANVLTF
TRBD2	TRBJ2-3	-	TRBV5-4	TGTGCCACCCCCAGTTCGGGACTAGCGGGCACAGATACGCAGTATTTT	CATPSSGLAGTDTQYF
-	TRBJ2-7	few	TRBV9	TGTGCCAGCAGCGTAGCTCCAGATCCCTACGAGCAGTACTTC	CASSVAPDPYEQYF
-	TRBJ2-7	-	TRBV2	TGTGCCAGCAGTGACAATCTCGAGCAGTACTTC	CASSDNLEQYF
-	TRBJ2-7	-	TRBV4-1	TGCGCCAGCAGCCAAGAGGCGACAGCGCTTTACTACGAGCAGTACTTC	CASSQEATALYYEQYF
-	TRBJ2-2	few	TRBV6-5	TGTGCCAGCAGTCCCTCATTAAACACCGGGGAGCTGTTTTTT	CASSPSLNTGELFF
-	TRBJ1-1	-	TRBV5-1	TGCGCCAGCAACATTGACGAAGGGGGTGCTGAAGCTTTCTTT	CASNIDEGGAEAFF